The clone carrying this T cell receptor (beta chain) was counted between two and nine times. The CDR3 runs 16 residues. The ends lost 3 bases at V and 9 bases at J; junction bases unmatched: 10. The V gene's germline CDR1 is MNHEY and CDR2 SMNVEV (reference sequence). A universal primer site and UMIs were added as TCR cDNA was made by 5'RACE template switching. In TCRdb, the 5' RACE reads were re-called with MiXCR into one record per CDR3 protein. The table has approximately 300,000 distinct CDR3 sequences, about 10% seen once; the top ten hold approximately 3.3%. The record originates from a study of T cells after yellow fever vaccination. Overall study: Fractions low in cell number were prepared with SMART-Seq v4 Ultra Low Input.

The sample consisted of CD4+ T cells sorted from PBMCs, taken 45 days after the yellow fever booster vaccination. This TCR was recovered from a man aged 18 to 29 who received the YFV17D yellow fever vaccine. The J gene is TRBJ2-1, the V gene TRBV27; TRBD1 agrees at 11 bases. The CDR3 DNA sequence: TGTGCCAGCAGTTTTTACCGGGACAGGGGGAACGGTGAGCAGTTCTTC. Translating gives CASSFYRDRGNGEQFF.